This TCR beta chain was observed in a study of cytomegalovirus exposure and HLA in healthy donors. This PCR relied on a set of 60 Vbeta primers and 13 Jbeta primers. Libraries were prepared by immunoSEQ multiplex PCR; TCRdb keeps only in-frame clonotypes and omits some of them. Of about 160,000 clones listed, about 80% are singletons. The CDR3 contains 14 residues. The V gene lost 2 bases and the J gene lost 0 bases, with 9 bases spanning the gap. Looked up from germline, CDR1 is SGDLS and CDR2 is YYNGEE. A word on this clone: This specimen includes other DNA sequences encoding the same CDR3.

Input material: PBMCs. This TCR derives from a man younger than 30 in good health and CMV-seropositive. J is TRBJ2-7 and V is TRBV9; D remains unclear. CDR3 sequence reads: CASSVGRTSYEQYF. The CDR3 DNA reads TGTGCCAGCAGCGTGGGCCGTACCTCCTACGAGCAGTACTTC.